The clone carrying this TCR beta chain was seen just once. This record belongs to a study of blood T cell repertoires in COVID-19. Everyone who took part was 18 to 89 years old, and they came from 20 to 25 US areas. Up to 2 weeks before entering the study, exposed participants had met a COVID-19 case. Here immunoSEQ multiplex PCR was the method, and the copy in TCRdb shows in-frame clones only, minus some. The sample lists some 180,000 clones, 84% occurring once. V shed 2 bases and J 9 bases; nucleotides not matched to a gene: 14. Germline V gene data show CDR1 as WNHNN and CDR2 as SYGVQD (reference sequence). CDR3 length: 17 amino acids.

V gene TRBV10-1 combines with J gene TRBJ2-1, with 9 bases aligning to TRBD2. The clonotype originates from a woman aged 30 to 39 who had been exposed to COVID-19. The source material was PBMCs or T cells enriched from blood (not recorded which). The CDR3 bases are TGCGCCAGCAGTGAGCCCAAAGAAGGCGGGGGGGCCACTGAGCAGTTCTTC. This encodes CASSEPKEGGGATEQFF.